A single sample is the source of the 9 T cell receptor beta chains below, sequenced in a study of early T cells in non-severe SARS-CoV-2 infection. TCRdb reprocessed the 5' RACE reads via MiXCR and lists one record per CDR3 protein. The sample has tens of thousands of distinct CDR3 sequences, roughly 5% seen once. The sequenced sample was whole blood. The origin of the receptors is an adult who was a healthcare worker with PCR-confirmed SARS-CoV-2 infection or an uninfected control (not recorded which).

The chain is built from TRBV18 and TRBJ2-1; TRBD2 matches at 12 bases. Germline V CDR1 and CDR2: KGHSH, LQKENI. There are 18 residues in the CDR3. V shed 4 bases and J 4 bases; nucleotides not matched to a gene: 11. The CDR3 loop reads CASSLFPGLAGLYNEQFF. CDR3 in DNA: TGTGCCAGCTCACTCTTTCCGGGACTAGCGGGCCTGTACAATGAGCAGTTCTTC.

The chain combines TRBV2 with TRBJ1-1; D is unclear. Germline V lookup: CDR1 SNHLY, CDR2 FYNNEI. This CDR3 is 11 amino acids long. V was trimmed by 7 bases and J by 3 bases, leaving 6 bases between them. CDR3 residues: CASKDDTEAFF. Written as DNA, the CDR3 is TGTGCCAGCAAGGATGACACTGAAGCTTTCTTT.

This clonotype was picked up many times. CDR3: CSARDRRGTYEQYF. The CDR3, as DNA: TGCAGTGCTAGAGATCGGAGGGGAACCTACGAGCAGTACTTC. This sequence joins TRBV20-1 and TRBJ2-7; perhaps TRBD2 as D (6 bases). The ends were cut back, 0 bases at V and 2 bases at J, with 11 bases in the middle. Germline values: CDR1 DFQATT, CDR2 SNEGSKA (reference sequence). The CDR3 covers 14 residues.

This clonotype was seen a handful of times. The V and J genes are TRBV10-3 and TRBJ2-3, with D perhaps matching TRBD2 (6 bases). CDR1 ENHRY and CDR2 SYGVKD come from the germline V gene. This CDR3 is 14 amino acids long. V was shortened by 4 bases and J by 1 base, with 9 bases between the two germline ends. This CDR3 reads CAISGGAGTDTQYF. DNA of the CDR3: TGTGCCATCAGTGGCGGGGCCGGCACAGATACGCAGTATTTT.

This clonotype showed up many times. This chain joins TRBV4-3 and TRBJ1-1; possibly TRBD1 for D (5 bases). The CDR3 runs 14 residues. The V gene lost 4 bases and the J gene lost 2 bases, with 11 bases spanning the gap. Germline lookup yields CDR1 LGHNA and CDR2 YSLEER. The CDR3 spells CASSLRVGNTEAFF. DNA of the CDR3: TGCGCCAGCAGCCTCAGGGTGGGAAACACTGAAGCTTTCTTT.

Only a few counts were recorded for this clonotype. V and J are TRBV4-2 and TRBJ2-3; 7 bases match TRBD2. The V gene's germline CDR1 is LGHNA and CDR2 YNFKEQ. Trimming took 2 bases from V and 4 from J; bases not matched to a gene: 9. The CDR3 spans 16 residues. The CDR3 nucleotides read TGTGCCAGCAGCCAACTCGCGGGGGAGGAGGCAGATACGCAGTATTTT. Translation gives CASSQLAGEEADTQYF.

This clonotype was recorded many times. The chain recombines TRBV2 with TRBJ2-7; TRBD1 aligns across 9 bases. Germline lookup yields CDR1 SNHLY and CDR2 FYNNEI. The trim removed 6 bases at V and 4 bases at J, leaving 7 bases unmatched. CDR3 length: 14 residues. CDR3 amino acids: CASSAGTGRYEQYF. CDR3 bases: TGTGCCAGCAGCGCCGGGACAGGGAGATACGAGCAGTACTTC.

This clonotype was seen a handful of times. The chain recombines TRBV7-9 with TRBJ2-7; 7 bases are a match to TRBD2. Looked up from germline, CDR1 is SEHNR and CDR2 is FQNEAQ (reference sequence). The CDR3 runs 14 residues. Unmatched junction bases numbered 11, after V lost 5 bases and J lost 7 bases. The CDR3 loop is CASSRELAPGEQYF. In nucleotides, the CDR3 is TGTGCCAGCAGCCGTGAACTAGCGCCGGGGGAGCAGTACTTC. Supplemented by reference TRBV7-9 and TRBJ2-7, the full variable domain reads DTGVSQNPRHKITKRGQNVTFRCDPISEHNRLYWYRQTLGQGPEFLTYFQNEAQLEKSRLLSDRFSAERPKGSFSTLEIQRTEQGDSAMYLCASSRELAPGEQYFGPGTRLTVT.

This clonotype has just a few counts. This chain uses TRBV5-1 with TRBJ2-1; TRBD1 matches at 8 bases. Germline loops: CDR1 SGHRS, CDR2 YFSETQ. This CDR3 is built from 15 residues. V lost 4 bases, J lost 3 bases, and 6 bases stayed unmatched. The CDR3 bases are TGCGCCAGCAGCCCGGCCGGACAGGGCTACAATGAGCAGTTCTTC. Translating it yields CASSPAGQGYNEQFF. Supplemented by reference TRBV5-1 and TRBJ2-1, the full variable domain reads KAGVTQTPRYLIKTRGQQVTLSCSPISGHRSVSWYQQTPGQGLQFLFEYFSETQRNKGNFPGRFSGRQFSNSRSEMNVSTLELGDSALYLCASSPAGQGYNEQFFGPGTRLTVL.